A single sample is the source of the 18 T cell receptor beta chains below, sequenced in a study of T-cell memory formation after mild COVID-19. TCRdb analysed the 5' RACE reads with MiXCR anew, one entry per CDR3 protein. The profile covers approximately 430,000 distinct CDR3 sequences, with 20% to 30% appearing a single time and around 13% taken by the ten largest. The sample consisted of PBMCs or a T cell subset sorted from them (not recorded which). These receptors all come from an adult woman who had mild COVID-19 (a few samples of this study predate the infection). Cell type and time point are not known.

The chain links TRBV4-3 to TRBJ2-1; tentative D call: TRBD2 (6 bases). The ends were cut back, 1 base at V and 8 bases at J, with 12 bases in the middle. This CDR3 spans 14 amino acids. Germline CDR1 and CDR2: LGHNA and YSLEER. CDR3 sequence reads: CASSQGLGEDEQFF. CDR3 DNA sequence: TGCGCCAGCAGCCAAGGGTTGGGGGAGGATGAGCAGTTCTTC.

V and J are TRBV12-3 or TRBV12-4 and TRBJ2-7; D is perhaps TRBD1 (5 bases). The CDR3 length is 14 residues. V was trimmed by 4 bases and J by 2 bases, leaving 12 bases between them. The CDR3 reads CASSSRVSPYEQYF. The CDR3 nucleotides are TGTGCCAGCAGTTCCAGGGTGTCCCCCTACGAGCAGTACTTC.

Only a few counts were recorded for this clonotype. The chain employs TRBV20-1 and TRBJ1-5; TRBD1 matches at 9 bases. This CDR3 is built from 13 residues. Looked up from germline, CDR1 is DFQATT and CDR2 is SNEGSKA (reference sequence). V was pared by 4 bases and J by 7 bases, with 5 bases of the junction left unmatched. The CDR3 DNA is TGCAGTGCTATCCAGGGACAGGGCCAGCCCCAGCATTTT. Amino acids: CSAIQGQGQPQHF.

This sequence joins TRBV6-5 and TRBJ2-5, with D tentatively TRBD1 (6 bases). The CDR3 contains 14 residues. With 2 bases removed from V and 4 bases from J, the gap between germline ends came to 11 bases. The germline V gene has CDR1 MNHEY and CDR2 SVGAGI. CDR3 sequence: CASSYGGGLETQYF. CDR3 in DNA: TGTGCCAGCAGTTACGGTGGGGGCCTAGAGACCCAGTACTTC.

The chain has TRBV12-3 or TRBV12-4 and TRBJ1-1, with D tentatively TRBD1 (6 bases). The V end lost 5 bases, the J end lost 11 bases, and 15 bases lay between the germline ends. This CDR3 has 12 residues. The CDR3 region is CASSPDSRRAFF. The DNA of the CDR3 is TGTGCCAGCAGTCCGGACAGCCGGCGGGCTTTCTTT.

V and J are TRBV24-1 and TRBJ2-7; 7 bases align to TRBD2. J gave up 4 bases and V 3 bases, and 8 bases lay outside the gene matches. The CDR3 spans 15 residues. CDR1 and CDR2 from the germline V gene are KGHDR and SFDVKD. CDR3 DNA: TGTGCCACCAGTGATGGCGGACTAGGCAATTACGAGCAGTACTTC. As protein: CATSDGGLGNYEQYF.

This clonotype appeared a few times. V gene TRBV29-1 combines with J gene TRBJ2-1; D ambiguous. The CDR3 has 18 residues. Germline loops: CDR1 SQVTM, CDR2 ANQGSEA. V was trimmed by 0 bases and J by 2 bases, leaving 20 bases between them. CDR3 loop: CSVEDRVSPVSPYNEQFF. The CDR3 coding sequence is TGCAGCGTTGAAGATCGGGTCTCTCCCGTGAGCCCCTACAATGAGCAGTTCTTC.

This clonotype was seen only a few times. The J gene is TRBJ2-7, the V gene TRBV14; D is unresolved. Germline V gene sequence: CDR1 SGHDN, CDR2 FVKESK. The CDR3 length is 12 residues. The V gene lost 2 bases and the J gene lost 2 bases, with 4 bases spanning the gap. CDR3 DNA: TGTGCCAGCAGCCAACTACCCTACGAGCAGTACTTC. Protein: CASSQLPYEQYF.

The rearrangement links TRBV6-2 or TRBV6-3 to TRBJ2-2; 10 bases are shared with TRBD2. Germline V CDR1 and CDR2: MNHEY, SVGEGT. This CDR3 contains 15 residues. V shed 8 bases and J 1 base; nucleotides not matched to a gene: 4. This chain's CDR3 is CASRPSGRNTGELFF. The DNA of the CDR3 is TGTGCCAGCCGCCCTAGCGGGAGGAACACCGGGGAGCTGTTTTTT.

As for this clonotype: This likely comes from a read error, as the CDR3 has no conserved phenylalanine or tryptophan at its end. This chain's CDR3 is CASSQGLVGEQYL. DNA for the CDR3: TGTGCCAGCAGTCAAGGACTAGTTGGCGAGCAGTACTTA. The gene calls are TRBV12-3 or TRBV12-4 and TRBJ2-7; TRBD2 aligns across 7 bases. V lost 5 bases and J lost 6; bases outside the gene matches: 7. The CDR3 sequence is 13 residues long.

The chain employs TRBV5-6 and TRBJ1-1, with D hard to call. The CDR3 is 16 residues long. V was clipped by 4 bases and J by 7 bases, with 23 bases between them. Germline V gene lookup returns CDR1 SGHDT and CDR2 YYEEEE. The DNA for the CDR3 is TGTGCCAGCAGCCCGGGCGGGTTTTCATGGGGAGGTGAAGCTTTCTTT. Its protein product is CASSPGGFSWGGEAFF.

In this sample, this clonotype turned up a few times. The chain uses TRBV18 and TRBJ2-5; TRBD1 or TRBD2 may be the D gene (6 bases each). Between the trimmed V and J ends, which lost 1 base and 5 bases, there was a span of 11 bases. This CDR3 has 14 amino acids. Germline lookup yields CDR1 KGHSH and CDR2 LQKENI. CDR3 residues: CASSPLEGVETQYF. CDR3 sequence (DNA): TGTGCCAGCTCACCACTGGAGGGGGTGGAGACCCAGTACTTC.

This clonotype was observed a few times. The chain uses TRBV20-1 and TRBJ1-1; a weak D match, TRBD1 (6 bases). The CDR3 length is 13 residues. The germline gives CDR1 DFQATT, CDR2 SNEGSKA (reference sequence). V dropped 5 bases and J dropped 1 base, with 11 bases sitting between them. CDR3: CSAGTGWNTEAFF. CDR3 nucleotide sequence: TGCAGTGCTGGAACAGGGTGGAACACTGAAGCTTTCTTT.

This clonotype was found a few times. The chain combines TRBV12-3 or TRBV12-4 with TRBJ2-7, with 8 bases fitting TRBD2. With 4 bases clipped from V and 3 bases from J, the junction kept 5 bases outside the gene matches. This CDR3 region has 14 residues. In DNA, the CDR3 is TGTGCCAGCAGTTGGCAAACTAGCGGCTACGAGCAGTACTTC. Protein sequence: CASSWQTSGYEQYF.

This clonotype occurred many times. The chain joins TRBV20-1 to TRBJ2-3; 9 bases align to TRBD2. Germline V gene data show CDR1 as DFQATT and CDR2 as SNEGSKA (reference sequence). This CDR3 has 15 amino acids. V lost 6 bases and J lost 2; bases outside the gene matches: 9. CDR3 loop: CSARGGSGSTDTQYF. CDR3 nucleotide sequence: TGCAGTGCGCGGGGGGGCTCGGGTTCCACAGATACGCAGTATTTT.

This clonotype has a handful of counts. This rearrangement joins TRBV18 to TRBJ1-1, with unresolved D. V was pared by 0 bases and J by 0 bases, with 11 bases between. This CDR3 comprises 16 residues. Germline CDR1 and CDR2: KGHSH and LQKENI. Here the CDR3 DNA reads TGTGCCAGCTCACCACCGACGCAGCCAATGAACACTGAAGCTTTCTTT. The encoded protein is CASSPPTQPMNTEAFF.

This clonotype was counted only a few times. V gene TRBV3-1 combines with J gene TRBJ2-5, with D perhaps TRBD1 (6 bases). The CDR3 runs to 15 residues. The germline V gene has CDR1 LGHDT and CDR2 YNNKEL (reference sequence). V was pared by 1 base and J by 2 bases, with 11 bases between. This CDR3 reads CASSQGQGPQETQYF. The DNA of the CDR3 is TGTGCCAGCAGCCAAGGGCAGGGGCCTCAAGAGACCCAGTACTTC.

This chain uses TRBV5-1 with TRBJ2-7; TRBD2 aligns across 8 bases. V shed 0 bases, J shed 2 bases, and the junction held 4 bases outside the gene matches. The CDR3 contains 15 residues. The germline V gene encodes CDR1 SGHRS and CDR2 YFSETQ. CDR3 region: CASSLDSGLAYEQYF. Written as DNA, the CDR3 is TGCGCCAGCAGCTTGGATTCGGGACTAGCCTACGAGCAGTACTTC.